This T cell receptor (beta chain) was found in a study of shared clonotypes between healthy human individuals. General study findings and limits: It was observed that 4% to 6% of naive CD4 clonotypes were shared across a few donors.

As to this clone: What it binds is not known.

V was pared by 1 base and J by 5 bases, with 11 bases between. Looked up from germline, CDR1 is ENHRY and CDR2 is SYGVKD. The CDR3 spans 14 residues. Clones were read by immunoSEQ multiplex PCR, and TCRdb kept only the in-frame ones, dropping some. Of some 2.4 million clones listed, under 95% are singletons. The sequence was obtained from a man between 18 and 35 years old in good health. Some clones in this sample may be carry-over from other donors' samples. The chain uses TRBV10-3 and TRBJ1-1, with D unclear. The sample consisted of naive CD4+ T cells from PBMCs. The subset denotes: CD45RA+ positively selected. Here the CDR3 DNA reads TGTGCCATCAGTGAGTACGTTGGTATGACTGAAGCTTTCTTT. Protein: CAISEYVGMTEAFF.